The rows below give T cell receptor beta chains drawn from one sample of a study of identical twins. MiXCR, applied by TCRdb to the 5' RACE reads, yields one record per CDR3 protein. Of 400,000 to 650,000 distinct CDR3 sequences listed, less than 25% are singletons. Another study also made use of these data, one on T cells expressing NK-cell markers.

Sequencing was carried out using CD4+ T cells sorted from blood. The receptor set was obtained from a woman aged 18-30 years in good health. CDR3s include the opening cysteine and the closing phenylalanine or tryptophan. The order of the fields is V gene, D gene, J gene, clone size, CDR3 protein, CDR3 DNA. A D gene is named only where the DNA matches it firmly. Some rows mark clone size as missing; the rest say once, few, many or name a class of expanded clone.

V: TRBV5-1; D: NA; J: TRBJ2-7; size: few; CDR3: CASSLFYGGNYEQYF; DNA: TGCGCCAGCAGCTTGTTCTACGGGGGTAACTACGAGCAGTACTTC
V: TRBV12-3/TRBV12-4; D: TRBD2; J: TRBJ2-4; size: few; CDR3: CASREESPGGITAKNIQYF; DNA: TGTGCCAGCAGGGAAGAATCGCCCGGGGGGATAACAGCCAAAAACATTCAGTACTTC
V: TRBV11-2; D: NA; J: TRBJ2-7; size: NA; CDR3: CASGHNGGEQYF; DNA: TGTGCCAGCGGCCATAATGGGGGGGAGCAGTACTTC
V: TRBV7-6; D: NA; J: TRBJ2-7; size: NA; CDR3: CASSSRAMLTEQYF; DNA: TGTGCCAGCAGCTCCCGGGCGATGCTCACCGAGCAGTACTTC
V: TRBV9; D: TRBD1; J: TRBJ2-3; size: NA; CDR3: CASSRGQGYTDTQYF; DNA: TGTGCCAGCAGTCGGGGACAGGGGTACACAGATACGCAGTATTTT
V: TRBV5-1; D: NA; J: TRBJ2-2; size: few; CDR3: CASSIQQGTGELFF; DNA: TGCGCCAGCAGCATCCAACAGGGCACCGGGGAGCTGTTTTTT
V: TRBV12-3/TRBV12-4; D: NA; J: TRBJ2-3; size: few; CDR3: CASSFFVDTQYF; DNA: TGTGCCAGCAGTTTTTTCGTAGATACGCAGTATTTT
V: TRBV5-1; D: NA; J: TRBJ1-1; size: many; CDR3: CASSGTGSTEAFF; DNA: TGCGCCAGCAGCGGCACAGGGAGCACTGAAGCTTTCTTT
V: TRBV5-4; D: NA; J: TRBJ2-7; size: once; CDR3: CASSSGRGKYEQYF; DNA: TGTGCCAGCAGCTCCGGGAGAGGGAAATACGAGCAGTACTTC
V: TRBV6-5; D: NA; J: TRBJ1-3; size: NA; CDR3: CASSYSYSSGNTIYF; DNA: TGTGCCAGCAGTTACTCATACTCCTCTGGAAACACCATATATTTT
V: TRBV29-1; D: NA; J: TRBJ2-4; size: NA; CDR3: CSVVRGDGAKNIQYF; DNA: TGCAGCGTTGTTCGAGGGGACGGGGCCAAAAACATTCAGTACTTC
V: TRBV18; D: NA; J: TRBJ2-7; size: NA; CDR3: CASSPPGGLEQYF; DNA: TGTGCCAGCTCACCACCGGGGGGGCTCGAGCAGTACTTC
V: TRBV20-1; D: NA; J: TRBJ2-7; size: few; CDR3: CSARGRGGSYEQYF; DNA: TGCAGTGCTAGAGGGAGGGGAGGCTCCTACGAGCAGTACTTC
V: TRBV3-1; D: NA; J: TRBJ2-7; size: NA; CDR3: CASSQTVYEQYF; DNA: TGTGCCAGCAGCCAGACAGTCTACGAGCAGTACTTC
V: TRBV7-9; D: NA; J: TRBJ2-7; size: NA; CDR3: CASSYAPPGYSGYEQYF; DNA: TGTGCCAGCAGCTACGCCCCCCCAGGGTATTCGGGCTACGAGCAGTACTTC
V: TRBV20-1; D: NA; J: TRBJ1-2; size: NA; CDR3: CSAATAFSYGYTF; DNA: TGCAGTGCAGCGACAGCTTTTAGCTATGGCTACACCTTC
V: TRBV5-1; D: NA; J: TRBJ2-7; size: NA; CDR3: CASSLVGHFEQYF; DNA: TGCGCCAGCAGCTTGGTGGGACATTTCGAGCAGTACTTC
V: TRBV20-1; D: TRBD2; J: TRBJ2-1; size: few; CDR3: CSAAPISGRWSYNEQFF; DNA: TGCAGTGCCGCCCCGATTAGCGGGAGGTGGTCCTACAATGAGCAGTTCTTC
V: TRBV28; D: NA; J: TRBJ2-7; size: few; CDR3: CASKRDWDGTYEQYF; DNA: TGTGCCTCAAAAAGGGATTGGGACGGCACCTACGAGCAGTACTTC
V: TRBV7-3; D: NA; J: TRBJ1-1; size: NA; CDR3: CASSFARLGPNTEAFF; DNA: TGTGCCAGCAGCTTCGCAAGATTGGGACCGAACACTGAAGCTTTCTTT
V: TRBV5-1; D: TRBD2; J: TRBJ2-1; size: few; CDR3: CASSLASGEYNEQFF; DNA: TGCGCCAGCAGCTTGGCTAGCGGGGAATACAATGAGCAGTTCTTC
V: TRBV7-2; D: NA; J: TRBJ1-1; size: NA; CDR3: CASSLSGTNTEAFF; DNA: TGTGCCAGCAGCTTATCCGGGACGAACACTGAAGCTTTCTTT
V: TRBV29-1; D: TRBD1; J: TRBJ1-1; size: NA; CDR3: CSVPDRRNSVQTF; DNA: TGCAGCGTTCCGGACAGGAGAAATAGTGTTCAAACTTTT
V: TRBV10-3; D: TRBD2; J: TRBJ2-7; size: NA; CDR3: CAISESGRVLAYEQYF; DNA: TGTGCCATCAGTGAGTCTGGGAGGGTATTGGCCTACGAGCAGTACTTC
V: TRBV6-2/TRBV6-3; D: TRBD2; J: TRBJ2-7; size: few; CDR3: CASIPGGNGYYEQYF; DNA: TGTGCCAGCATCCCGGGGGGAAACGGTTACTACGAGCAGTACTTC
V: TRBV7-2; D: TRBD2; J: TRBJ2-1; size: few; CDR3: CASSLVSGTRNEQFF; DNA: TGTGCCAGCAGCTTAGTTAGCGGGACCCGCAATGAGCAGTTCTTC
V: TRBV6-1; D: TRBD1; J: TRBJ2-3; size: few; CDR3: CASRKPGQGSDTQYF; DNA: TGTGCCAGCAGAAAACCGGGACAGGGGTCAGATACGCAGTATTTT
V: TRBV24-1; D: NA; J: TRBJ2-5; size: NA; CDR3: CATSESGSNQETQYF; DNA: TGTGCCACCAGTGAAAGCGGGTCCAACCAAGAGACCCAGTACTTC
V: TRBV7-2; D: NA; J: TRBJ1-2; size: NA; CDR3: CASSLTEKRHYGYTF; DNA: TGTGCCAGCAGCTTGACAGAGAAGAGGCATTATGGCTACACCTTC
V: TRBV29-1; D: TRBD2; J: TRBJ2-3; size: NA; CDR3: CSVERRRGNTDTQYF; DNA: TGCAGCGTTGAAAGGAGGCGGGGGAACACAGATACGCAGTATTTT
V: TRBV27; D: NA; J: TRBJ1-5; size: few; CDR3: CASSYQGGSNQPQHF; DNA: TGTGCCAGCAGTTATCAGGGAGGTAGCAATCAGCCCCAGCATTTT
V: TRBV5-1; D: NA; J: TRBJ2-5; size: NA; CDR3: CASRRVVGEETQYF; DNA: TGCGCCAGCCGCCGGGTGGTGGGCGAAGAGACCCAGTACTTC